The sequence of this T cell receptor (beta chain) was determined in a study of technical replicates of blood from a handful of donors. This clone was counted a single time. Produced via immunoSEQ multiplex PCR; TCRdb's table is partial and in-frame only. The top ten clones hold more than 10% of a sample with 10,000 to 15,000 clones, about four fifths of them seen once. The V and J ends lost 0 bases and 2 bases respectively, with 11 bases between them. Germline-derived CDR1 and CDR2 are SGHNT and YYREEE (reference sequence). This CDR3 is built from 15 residues. This clonotype was obtained from a human donor in good health. The sequenced sample was PBMCs. The chain combines TRBV5-4 with TRBJ2-5, with D possibly TRBD2 on 6 matching bases. For the CDR3, the DNA is TGTGCCAGCAGCTTGGAATGGGGGGAACAAGAGACCCAGTACTTC. Translated: CASSLEWGEQETQYF.